This paragraph reports one T cell receptor beta chain. The data are from a study of T cells after posttransplantation cyclophosphamide. Only in-frame clones appear in the TCRdb table, and some are missing; sequencing was by immunoSEQ multiplex PCR. The profile shows approximately 52,000 clones, about 86% of them singletons. The CDR3 consists of 13 residues. The V gene's germline CDR1 is MGHRA and CDR2 YSYEKL. Trimming left V 0 bases short and J 11 bases short, with 13 bases between. The sequence was obtained from a man aged 30 to 39 with a blood cancer, CMV-positive, and with a related stem cell donor. Sequenced: PBMCs. V usage is TRBV4-1 and J usage is TRBJ1-1, with no clear D. The CDR3 sequence: CASSQESPRSAFF. The DNA of the CDR3 is TGCGCCAGCAGCCAAGAGAGTCCCCGTTCTGCTTTCTTT.